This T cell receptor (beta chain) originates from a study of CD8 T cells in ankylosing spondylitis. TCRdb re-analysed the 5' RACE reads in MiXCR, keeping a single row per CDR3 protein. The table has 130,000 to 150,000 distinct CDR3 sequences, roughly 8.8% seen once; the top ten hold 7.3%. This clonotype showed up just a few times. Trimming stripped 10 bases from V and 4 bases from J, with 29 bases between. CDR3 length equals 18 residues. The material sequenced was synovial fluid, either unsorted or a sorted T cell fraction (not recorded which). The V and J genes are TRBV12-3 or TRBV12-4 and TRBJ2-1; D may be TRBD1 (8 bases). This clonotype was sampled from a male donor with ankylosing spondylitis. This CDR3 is CAISPRGFDRGRYNEQFF. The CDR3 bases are TGTGCCATCAGCCCGCGGGGGTTCGACAGGGGACGTTACAATGAGCAGTTCTTC.